This T cell receptor beta chain derives from a study of T cell repertoires and leukemia-associated antigens. Study as a whole: Effective reads per sample ranged from about 3 to 5.0 million. Study observations and caveats: The four groups had similar numbers of Vbeta, Jbeta genes and CDR3s. Expanded clones' antigen specificity and function were not directly tested.

CDR3 length: 15 amino acids. CDR1 KGHDR and CDR2 SFDVKD come from the germline V gene. TCRdb reanalysed the 5' RACE reads using MiXCR and keeps one entry per CDR3 protein. The repertoire holds about 11,000 distinct CDR3 sequences, with under 55% as singletons. As regards this clonotype: Antigen specificity is unknown. An end of the junction does not agree with germline; a read error may underlie this.

V is TRBV24-1 and J is TRBJ1-4; perhaps TRBD1 as D (5 bases). Source material: CD3+ T cells sorted from blood and cultured. The TCR originated in a female donor in good health. DNA of the CDR3: TGTGCCACCAAACAACGACAGACTACTAATGAACAACTGTTTTTT. Encoded protein: CATKQRQTTNEQLFF.